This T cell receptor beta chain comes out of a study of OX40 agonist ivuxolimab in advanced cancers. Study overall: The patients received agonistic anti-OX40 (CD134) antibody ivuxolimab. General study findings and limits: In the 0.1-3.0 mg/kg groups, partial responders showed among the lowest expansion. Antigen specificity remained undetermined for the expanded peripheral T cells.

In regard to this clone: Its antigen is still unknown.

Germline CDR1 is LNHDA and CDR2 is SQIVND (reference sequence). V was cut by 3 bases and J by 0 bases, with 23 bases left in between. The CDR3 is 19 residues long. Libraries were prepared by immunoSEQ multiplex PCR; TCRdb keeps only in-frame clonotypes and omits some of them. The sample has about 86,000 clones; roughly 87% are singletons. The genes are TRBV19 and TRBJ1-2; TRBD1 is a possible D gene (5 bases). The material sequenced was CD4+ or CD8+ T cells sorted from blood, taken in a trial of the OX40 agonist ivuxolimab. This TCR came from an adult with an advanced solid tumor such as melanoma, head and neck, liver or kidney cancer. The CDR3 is CASSIVRGLRTSSNYGYTF. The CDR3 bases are TGTGCCAGTAGTATTGTTCGGGGGTTGCGTACCTCGTCTAACTATGGCTACACCTTC.